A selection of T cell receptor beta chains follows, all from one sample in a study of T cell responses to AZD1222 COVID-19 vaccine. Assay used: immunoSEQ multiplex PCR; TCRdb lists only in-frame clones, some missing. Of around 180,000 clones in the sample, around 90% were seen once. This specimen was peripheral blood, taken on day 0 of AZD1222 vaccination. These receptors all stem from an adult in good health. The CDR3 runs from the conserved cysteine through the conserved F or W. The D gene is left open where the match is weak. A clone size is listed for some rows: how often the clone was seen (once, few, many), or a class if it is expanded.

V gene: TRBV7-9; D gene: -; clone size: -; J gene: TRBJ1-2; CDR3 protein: CASSLPSGYNYGYTF; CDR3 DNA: TGTGCCAGCAGCTTACCGTCAGGGTATAACTATGGCTACACCTTC
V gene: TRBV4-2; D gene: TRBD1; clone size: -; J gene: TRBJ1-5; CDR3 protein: CASSPRWETGLGQPQHF; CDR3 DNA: TGTGCCAGCAGCCCCCGGTGGGAGACAGGGCTAGGTCAGCCCCAGCATTTT
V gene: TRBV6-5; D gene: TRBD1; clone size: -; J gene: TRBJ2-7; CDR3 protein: CASRDRVTPYEQYF; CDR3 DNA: TGTGCCAGCAGGGACAGGGTAACCCCCTACGAGCAGTACTTC
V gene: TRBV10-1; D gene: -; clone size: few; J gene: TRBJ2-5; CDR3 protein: CASKGSNMETQYF; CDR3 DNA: TGCGCCAGCAAAGGGTCGAATATGGAGACCCAGTACTTC
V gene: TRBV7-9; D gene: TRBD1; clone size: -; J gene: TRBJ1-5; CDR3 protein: CASDSSTGGNQPQHF; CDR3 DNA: TGTGCCAGCGACTCTTCCACAGGGGGCAATCAGCCCCAGCATTTT
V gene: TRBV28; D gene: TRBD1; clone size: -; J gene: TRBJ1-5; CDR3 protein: CASSFGQGPNQPQHF; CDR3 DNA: TGTGCCAGCAGTTTCGGACAGGGACCCAATCAGCCCCAGCATTTT
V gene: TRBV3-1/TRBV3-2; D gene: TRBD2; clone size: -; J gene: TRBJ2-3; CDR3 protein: CASSQSGGGTDTQYF; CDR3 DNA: TGTGCCAGCAGCCAAAGCGGGGGAGGTACAGATACGCAGTATTTT
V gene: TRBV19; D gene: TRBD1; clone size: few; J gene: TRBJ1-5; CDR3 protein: CASTTGEGNQPQHF; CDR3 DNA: TGTGCCAGTACTACAGGGGAGGGGAATCAGCCCCAGCATTTT
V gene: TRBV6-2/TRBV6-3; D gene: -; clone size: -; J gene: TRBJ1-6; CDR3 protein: CASSYREGTSPLHF; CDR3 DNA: TGTGCCAGCAGTTACAGGGAGGGAACCTCACCCCTCCACTTT
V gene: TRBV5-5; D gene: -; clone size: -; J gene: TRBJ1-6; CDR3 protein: CASSSGLDNSPLHF; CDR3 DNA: TGTGCCAGCAGCTCGGGACTGGATAATTCACCCCTCCACTTT
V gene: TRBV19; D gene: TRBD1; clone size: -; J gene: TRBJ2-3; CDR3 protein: CASSPGTVSTDTQYF; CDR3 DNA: TGTGCCAGTAGTCCAGGGACAGTGAGCACAGATACGCAGTATTTT
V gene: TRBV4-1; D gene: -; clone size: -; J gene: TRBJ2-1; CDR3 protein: CASSQDRAVYNEQFF; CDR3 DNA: TGCGCCAGCAGCCAAGATAGGGCCGTATACAATGAGCAGTTCTTC
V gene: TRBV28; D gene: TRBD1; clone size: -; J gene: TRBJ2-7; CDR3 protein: CASTEYPPTGTAYEQYF; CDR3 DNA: TGTGCCAGCACCGAATACCCACCAACCGGGACAGCCTACGAGCAGTACTTC
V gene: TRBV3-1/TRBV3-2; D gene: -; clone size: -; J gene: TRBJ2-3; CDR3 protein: CASSQDRVGGLTDTQYF; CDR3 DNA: TGTGCCAGCAGCCAAGATCGAGTTGGCGGGCTCACAGATACGCAGTATTTT
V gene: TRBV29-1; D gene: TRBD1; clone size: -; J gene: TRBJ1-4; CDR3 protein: CSVKMGQGSEKLFF; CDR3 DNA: TGCAGCGTCAAAATGGGACAGGGAAGTGAAAAACTGTTTTTT
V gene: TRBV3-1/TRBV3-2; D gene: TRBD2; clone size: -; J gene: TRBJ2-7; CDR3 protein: CAGSPTLAAYEQYF; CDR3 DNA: TGTGCCGGGAGCCCCACACTAGCGGCCTACGAGCAGTACTTC
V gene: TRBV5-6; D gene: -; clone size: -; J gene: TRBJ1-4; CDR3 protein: CASSSSWGWDEKLFF; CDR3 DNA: TGTGCCAGCAGCTCTTCATGGGGGTGGGATGAAAAACTGTTTTTT
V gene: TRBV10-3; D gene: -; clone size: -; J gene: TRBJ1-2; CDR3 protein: CAIRRGQIFNYGYTF; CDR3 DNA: TGTGCCATCAGGAGAGGACAGATTTTTAACTATGGCTACACCTTC
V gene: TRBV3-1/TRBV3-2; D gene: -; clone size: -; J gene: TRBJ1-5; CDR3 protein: CASSQGSGEGGQPQHF; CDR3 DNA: TGTGCCAGCAGCCAAGGTAGCGGGGAGGGAGGACAGCCCCAGCATTTT
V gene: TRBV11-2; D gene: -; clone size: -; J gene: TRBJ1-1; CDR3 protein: CASSLVEGRGLDTEAFF; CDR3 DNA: TGTGCCAGCAGCTTAGTAGAGGGCAGGGGCCTCGACACTGAAGCTTTCTTT
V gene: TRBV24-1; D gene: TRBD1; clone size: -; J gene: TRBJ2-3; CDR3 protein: CATSRQGAAATQYF; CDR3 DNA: TGTGCCACCAGCAGACAGGGAGCGGCCGCTACGCAGTATTTT
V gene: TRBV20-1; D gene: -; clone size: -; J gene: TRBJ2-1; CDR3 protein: CSASTTVADEQFF; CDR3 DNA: TGCAGTGCTAGTACAACAGTGGCGGATGAGCAGTTCTTC
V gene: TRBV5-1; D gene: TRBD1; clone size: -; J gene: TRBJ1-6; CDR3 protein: CASSFGTGADYNSPLHF; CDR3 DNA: TGCGCCAGCAGCTTCGGGACAGGGGCCGACTATAATTCACCCCTCCACTTT
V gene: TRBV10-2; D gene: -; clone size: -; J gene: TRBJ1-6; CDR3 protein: CASSEMTRHNSPLHF; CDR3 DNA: TGCGCCAGCAGTGAGATGACACGGCATAATTCACCCCTCCACTTT
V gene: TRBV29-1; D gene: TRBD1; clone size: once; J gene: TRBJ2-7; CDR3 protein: CSVNSPGQGHYEQYF; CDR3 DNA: TGCAGCGTCAACAGTCCGGGACAGGGTCACTACGAGCAGTACTTC
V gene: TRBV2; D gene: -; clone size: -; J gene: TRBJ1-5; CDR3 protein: CASSDYRVGQPQHF; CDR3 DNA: TGTGCCAGCAGTGATTACAGGGTGGGGCAGCCCCAGCATTTT
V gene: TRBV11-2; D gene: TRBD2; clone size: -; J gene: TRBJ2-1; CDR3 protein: CASSYDSGRYNEQFF; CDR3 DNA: TGTGCCAGCAGCTACGATAGCGGGAGATACAATGAGCAGTTCTTC
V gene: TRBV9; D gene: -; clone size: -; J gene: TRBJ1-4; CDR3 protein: CASSDYGEANEKLFF; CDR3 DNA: TGTGCCAGCAGCGACTATGGGGAGGCGAATGAAAAACTGTTTTTT
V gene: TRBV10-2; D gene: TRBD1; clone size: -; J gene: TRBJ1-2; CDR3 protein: CASRGQGVFGYTF; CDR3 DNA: TGCGCCAGCAGGGGACAGGGGGTTTTCGGCTACACCTTC
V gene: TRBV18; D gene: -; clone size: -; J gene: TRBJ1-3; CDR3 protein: CASSPPTLTGNTIYF; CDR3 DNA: TGTGCCAGCTCACCACCAACCCTTACTGGAAACACCATATATTTT
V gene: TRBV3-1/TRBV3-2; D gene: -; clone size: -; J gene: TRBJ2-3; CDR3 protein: CASSQGGGLTDTQYF; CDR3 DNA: TGTGCCAGCAGCCAAGGGGGGGGCCTGACAGATACGCAGTATTTT
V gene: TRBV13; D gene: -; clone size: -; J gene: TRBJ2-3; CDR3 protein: CASSKDQGPDTQYF; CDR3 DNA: TGTGCCAGCAGCAAAGACCAAGGACCAGATACGCAGTATTTT
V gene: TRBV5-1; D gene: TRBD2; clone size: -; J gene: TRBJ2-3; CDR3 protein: CASSLSTSGTDTQYF; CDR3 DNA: TGCGCCAGCAGCTTGTCGACTAGCGGGACAGATACGCAGTATTTT
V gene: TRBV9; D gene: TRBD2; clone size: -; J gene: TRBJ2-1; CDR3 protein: CASSVELGLAGGPSAYNEQFF; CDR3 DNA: TGTGCCAGCAGCGTAGAATTGGGACTAGCGGGGGGGCCCTCCGCCTACAATGAGCAGTTCTTC
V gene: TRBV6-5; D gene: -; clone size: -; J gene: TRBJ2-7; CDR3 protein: CASSYSGVSYEQYF; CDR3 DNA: TGTGCCAGCAGTTACTCGGGGGTCTCCTACGAGCAGTACTTC
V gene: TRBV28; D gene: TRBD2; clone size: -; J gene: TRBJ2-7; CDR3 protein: CASSLSTSGRFYEQYF; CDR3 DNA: TGTGCCAGCAGTTTAAGTACTAGCGGGAGGTTCTACGAGCAGTACTTC
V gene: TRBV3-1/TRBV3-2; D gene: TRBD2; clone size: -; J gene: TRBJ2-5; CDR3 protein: CASSPRRGGETQYF; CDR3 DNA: TGTGCCAGCAGTCCGAGACGGGGGGGAGAGACCCAGTACTTC
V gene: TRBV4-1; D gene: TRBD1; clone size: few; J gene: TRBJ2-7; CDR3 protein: CASSQDTSRGTGSYEQYF; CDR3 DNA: TGCGCCAGCAGCCAAGATACGTCCAGAGGGACAGGATCCTACGAGCAGTACTTC
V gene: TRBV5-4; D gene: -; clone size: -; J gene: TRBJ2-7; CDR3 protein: CASSLVGPGRQYF; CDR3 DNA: TGTGCCAGCAGCTTGGTTGGCCCGGGCAGGCAGTACTTC
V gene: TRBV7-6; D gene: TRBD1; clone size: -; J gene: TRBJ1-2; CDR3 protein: CASTTPGQGNYGYTF; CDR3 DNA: TGTGCCAGCACAACACCGGGACAGGGGAACTATGGCTACACCTTC
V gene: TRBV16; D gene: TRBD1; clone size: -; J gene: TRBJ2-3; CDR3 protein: CASRVTGADTQYF; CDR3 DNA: TGTGCCAGCAGAGTTACAGGGGCAGATACGCAGTATTTT
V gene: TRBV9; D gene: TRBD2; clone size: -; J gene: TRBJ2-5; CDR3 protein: CASSVAPGLAGETQYF; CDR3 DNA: TGTGCCAGCAGCGTAGCTCCGGGACTAGCGGGAGAAACCCAGTACTTC
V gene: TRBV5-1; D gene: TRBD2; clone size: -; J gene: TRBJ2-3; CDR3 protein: CASSLSGTSGGDTQYF; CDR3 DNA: TGCGCCAGCAGCTTAAGCGGGACTAGCGGCGGAGATACGCAGTATTTT
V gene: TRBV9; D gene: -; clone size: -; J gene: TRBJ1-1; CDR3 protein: CASSVGVDDTEAFF; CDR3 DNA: TGTGCCAGCAGCGTAGGGGTTGATGACACTGAAGCTTTCTTT
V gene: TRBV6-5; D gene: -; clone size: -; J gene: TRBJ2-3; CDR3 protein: CASRSQGSALDTQYF; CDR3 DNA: TGTGCCAGCAGATCCCAGGGTTCGGCCTTGGATACGCAGTATTTT
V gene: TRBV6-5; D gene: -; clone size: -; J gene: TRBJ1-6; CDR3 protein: CASSYRIGNSPLHF; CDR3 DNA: TGTGCCAGCAGTTATCGAATAGGGAATTCACCCCTCCACTTT
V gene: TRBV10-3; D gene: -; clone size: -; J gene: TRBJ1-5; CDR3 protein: CAISGQFTGQPQHF; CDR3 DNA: TGTGCCATCAGCGGACAGTTTACGGGGCAGCCCCAGCATTTT
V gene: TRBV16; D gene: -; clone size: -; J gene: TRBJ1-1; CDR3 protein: CASSQSLNTEAFF; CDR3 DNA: TGTGCCAGCAGCCAATCCCTGAACACTGAAGCTTTCTTT
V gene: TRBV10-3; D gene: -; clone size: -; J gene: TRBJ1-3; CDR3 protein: CAISDLGLGNTIYF; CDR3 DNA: TGTGCCATCAGTGATCTCGGGCTTGGAAACACCATATATTTT
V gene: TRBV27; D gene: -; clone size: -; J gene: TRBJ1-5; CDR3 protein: CASSFYPPRAHQPQHF; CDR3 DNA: TGTGCCAGCAGTTTTTATCCCCCAAGGGCCCATCAGCCCCAGCATTTT
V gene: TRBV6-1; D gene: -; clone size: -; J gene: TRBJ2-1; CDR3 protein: CASSERGVGYNEQFF; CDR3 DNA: TGTGCCAGCAGTGAAAGGGGGGTTGGGTACAATGAGCAGTTCTTC
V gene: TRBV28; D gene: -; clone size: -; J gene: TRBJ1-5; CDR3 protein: CASRWAGPDNQPQHF; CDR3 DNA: TGTGCCAGCAGGTGGGCGGGACCGGACAATCAGCCCCAGCATTTT
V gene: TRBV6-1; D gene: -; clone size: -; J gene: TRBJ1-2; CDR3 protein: CASSEFSNYGYTF; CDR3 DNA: TGTGCCAGCAGTGAATTCAGTAACTATGGCTACACCTTC
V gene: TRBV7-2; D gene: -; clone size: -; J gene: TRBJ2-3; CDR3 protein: CASSSASPSTDTQYF; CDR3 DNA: TGTGCCAGCAGCTCTGCTAGCCCTAGCACAGATACGCAGTATTTT
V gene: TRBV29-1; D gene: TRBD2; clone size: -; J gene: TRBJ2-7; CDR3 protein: CSVEVASGRGEQYF; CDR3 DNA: TGCAGCGTTGAAGTAGCTAGCGGGAGGGGAGAGCAGTACTTC
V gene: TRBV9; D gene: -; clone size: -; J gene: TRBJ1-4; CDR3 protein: CASSKRTATNEKLFF; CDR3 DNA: TGTGCCAGCAGCAAACGGACAGCAACTAATGAAAAACTGTTTTTT
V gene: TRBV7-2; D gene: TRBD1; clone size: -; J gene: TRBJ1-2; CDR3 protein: CASSFQGVSNYGYTF; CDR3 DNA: TGTGCCAGCAGCTTTCAGGGGGTTAGTAACTATGGCTACACCTTC
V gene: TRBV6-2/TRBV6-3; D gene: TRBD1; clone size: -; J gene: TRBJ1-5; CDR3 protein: CASSDRVSNQPQHF; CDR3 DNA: TGTGCCAGCAGCGACAGGGTGAGCAATCAGCCCCAGCATTTT
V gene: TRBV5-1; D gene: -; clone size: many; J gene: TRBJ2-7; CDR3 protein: CASSLDIVYEQYF; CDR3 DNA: TGCGCCAGCAGCTTGGATATCGTCTACGAGCAGTACTTC